This TCR beta chain was captured by sequencing in a study of Graves' ophthalmopathy and Graves' hyperthyroidism. RNA transcripts were the source from which TCR beta CDR3 regions were amplified. HTBI primers served in a first-round RT-PCR, which a second-round multiplex PCR followed. TCRdb used MiXCR to reprocess the multiplex PCR reads, holding one entry per CDR3 protein. The table shows roughly 480,000 distinct CDR3 sequences, with 14% occurring only once. Findings of the study overall: Detection in blood was also observed for most expanded thyroid clonotypes above 0.001 frequency.

Unmatched junction bases numbered 9, after V lost 7 bases and J lost 7 bases. There are 13 residues in the CDR3. From germline, CDR1 is SNHLY and CDR2 FYNNEI. Points on this clonotype: The target antigen is unknown.

Patients were left out if they had other autoimmune diseases, uncontrolled infections, pregnancy or lactation. The sequenced sample was blood. The TCR sequence derives from a woman aged 25 to 39 with Graves' ophthalmopathy. This rearrangement joins TRBV2 to TRBJ2-5; 7 nucleotides align to TRBD1. The CDR3: CASNRGLLGTQYF. In DNA form, the CDR3 reads TGTGCCAGCAACAGGGGCCTTTTAGGGACCCAGTACTTC. Together with reference TRBV2 and TRBJ2-5, the CDR3 gives the full variable domain: EPEVTQTPSHQVTQMGQEVILRCVPISNHLYFYWYRQILGQKVEFLVSFYNNEISEKSEIFDDQFSVERPDGSNFTLKIRSTKLEDSAMYFCASNRGLLGTQYFGPGTRLLVL.